This record concerns one T cell receptor beta chain sequence. The data derive from a study of shared clonotypes between healthy human individuals. TCRdb's table, derived via immunoSEQ multiplex PCR, lists solely in-frame clones and lacks some. The sample yields about 2.1 million clones, around 93% seen once. CDR1 WNHNN and CDR2 SYGVQD come from the germline V gene (reference sequence). V lost 1 base and J 0 bases, leaving 4 bases between the germline ends. The CDR3 contains 14 residues. Cells designated naive CD8 were CD45RO-negative and were positively selected for CCR7, with terminally differentiated effector memory CD45RA+ cells excluded.

The TCR sequence derives from a man between 18 and 35 years old in good health. Some clones in this sample may be carry-over from other donors' samples. V gene TRBV10-1 combines with J gene TRBJ1-3; D gene ambiguous. The source material was naive CD8+ T cells from PBMCs. CDR3 nucleotides: TGCGCCAGCAGTGAGTGGGTCTCTGGAAACACCATATATTTT. This gives the protein CASSEWVSGNTIYF.